What follows describes a single T cell receptor (beta chain). Its cognate antigen is unknown. This record belongs to a study of T cell responses to AZD1222 COVID-19 vaccine. General observations from the study: Variant regions that are unmutated are reportedly the target of nearly half of spike-specific TCRs. Clonal diversity was possibly underestimated; the donors were predominantly white British and more often female. Spike-specific TCR breadth and depth both grew after two AZD1222 doses. Vaccine-associated CD4 TCRs ranged over spike, dominating at 160-218 and 743-854.

Method: immunoSEQ multiplex PCR; TCRdb's copy keeps in-frame clones and lacks some. The sample lists tens of thousands of clones, roughly 88% occurring once. The trim removed 4 bases at V and 0 bases at J, leaving 3 bases unmatched. Per the germline V gene, CDR1 is SGHRS and CDR2 is YFSETQ. The CDR3 runs to 14 residues. Specimen: peripheral blood, collected 28 days after the second AZD1222 dose. This TCR came from an adult who received the AZD1222 COVID-19 vaccine. The chain links TRBV5-1 to TRBJ1-2; TRBD1 matches at 7 bases. The CDR3 region has the DNA TGCGCCAGCAGCGTGGGACAGTCTAACTATGGCTACACCTTC. This codes for CASSVGQSNYGYTF.